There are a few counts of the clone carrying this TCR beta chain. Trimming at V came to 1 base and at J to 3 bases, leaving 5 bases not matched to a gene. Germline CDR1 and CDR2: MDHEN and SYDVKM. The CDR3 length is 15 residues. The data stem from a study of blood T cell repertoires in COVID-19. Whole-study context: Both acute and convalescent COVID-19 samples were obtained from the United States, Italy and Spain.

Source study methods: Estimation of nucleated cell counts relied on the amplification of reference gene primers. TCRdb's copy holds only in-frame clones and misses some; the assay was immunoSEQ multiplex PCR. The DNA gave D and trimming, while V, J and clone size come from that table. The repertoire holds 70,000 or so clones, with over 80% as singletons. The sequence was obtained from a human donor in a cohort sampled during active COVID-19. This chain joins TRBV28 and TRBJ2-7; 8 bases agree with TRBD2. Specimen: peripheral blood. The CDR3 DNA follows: TGTGCCAGCAGTTTATATCAGACTAGCGACTACGAGCAGTACTTC. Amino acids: CASSLYQTSDYEQYF.